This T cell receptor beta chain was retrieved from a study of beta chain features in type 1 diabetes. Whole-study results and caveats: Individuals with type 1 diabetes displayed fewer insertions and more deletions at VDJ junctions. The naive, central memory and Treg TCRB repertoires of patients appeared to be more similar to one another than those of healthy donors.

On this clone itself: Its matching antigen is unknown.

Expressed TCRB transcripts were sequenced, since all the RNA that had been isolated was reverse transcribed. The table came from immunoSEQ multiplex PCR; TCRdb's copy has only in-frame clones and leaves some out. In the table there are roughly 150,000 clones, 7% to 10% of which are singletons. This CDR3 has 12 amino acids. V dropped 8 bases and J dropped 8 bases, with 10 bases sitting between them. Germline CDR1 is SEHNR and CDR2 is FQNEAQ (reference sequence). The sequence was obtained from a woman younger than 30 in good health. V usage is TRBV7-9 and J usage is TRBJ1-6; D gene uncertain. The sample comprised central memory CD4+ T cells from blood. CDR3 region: CASRTADSPLHF. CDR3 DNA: TGTGCCAGCCGAACGGCGGATTCACCCCTCCACTTT.